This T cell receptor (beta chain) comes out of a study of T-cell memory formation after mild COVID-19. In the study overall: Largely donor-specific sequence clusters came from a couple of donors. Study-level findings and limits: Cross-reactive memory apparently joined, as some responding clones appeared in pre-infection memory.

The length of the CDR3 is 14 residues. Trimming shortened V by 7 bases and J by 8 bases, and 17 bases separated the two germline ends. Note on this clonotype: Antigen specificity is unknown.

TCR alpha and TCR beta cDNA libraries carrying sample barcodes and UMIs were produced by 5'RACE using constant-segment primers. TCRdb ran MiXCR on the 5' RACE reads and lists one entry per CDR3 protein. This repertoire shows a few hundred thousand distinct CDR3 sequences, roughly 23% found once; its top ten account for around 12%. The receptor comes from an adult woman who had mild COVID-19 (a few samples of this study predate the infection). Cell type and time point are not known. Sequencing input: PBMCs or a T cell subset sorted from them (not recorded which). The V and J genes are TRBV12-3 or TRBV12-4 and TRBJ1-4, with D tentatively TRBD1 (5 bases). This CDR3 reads CASTPAGPGEKLFF. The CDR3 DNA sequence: TGTGCCAGCACCCCCGCGGGGCCGGGAGAAAAACTGTTTTTT.